The clone carrying this T cell receptor beta chain was counted once. Antigen: not known. Germline CDR1 and CDR2: MNHNS and SASEGT. This CDR3 is built from 13 residues. The ends lost 11 bases at V and 3 bases at J; junction bases unmatched: 6. The entry originates in a study of PD-L1 blockade in urothelial cancer. Study at large: Analyses were performed on blood at 3 weeks after treatment start (the second dose) and at 6 weeks.

Only in-frame clones appear in the TCRdb table, and some are missing; sequencing was by immunoSEQ multiplex PCR. This sample has 70,000 or so clones, with about 88% found just once. General study results and limits: Improved survival was predicted by pretreatment blood TCR clonality below the median.

Samples spanned pretreatment and treatment, with 1 to 8 time points per patient. This chain joins TRBV6-1 and TRBJ2-2; 7 bases are shared with TRBD1. Sequences were derived from PBMCs, sampled around atezolizumab (anti-PD-L1) treatment. The source is a man in his 60s with urothelial cancer. The CDR3: CALETGHTGELFF. The CDR3 DNA reads as TGTGCCCTAGAGACAGGGCACACCGGGGAGCTGTTTTTT.